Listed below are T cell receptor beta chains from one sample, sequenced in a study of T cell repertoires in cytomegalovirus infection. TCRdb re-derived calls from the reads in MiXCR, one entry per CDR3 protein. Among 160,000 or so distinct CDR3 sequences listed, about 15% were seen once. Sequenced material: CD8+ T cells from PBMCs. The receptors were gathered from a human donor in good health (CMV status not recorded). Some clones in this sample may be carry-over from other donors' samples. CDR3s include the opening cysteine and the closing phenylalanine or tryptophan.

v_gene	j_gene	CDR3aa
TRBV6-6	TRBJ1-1	CATCANGAEAFF
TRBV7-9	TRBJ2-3	CASSLRATGADTQYF
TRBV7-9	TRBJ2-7	CASSLVGREQYF
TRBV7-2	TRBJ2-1	CASIGGGSQFF
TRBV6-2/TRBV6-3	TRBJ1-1	CASSYSSAFADTEAFF
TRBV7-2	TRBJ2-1	CASSLRVAGTLNEQFF
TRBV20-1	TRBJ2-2	CSARRSGGATTGELFF
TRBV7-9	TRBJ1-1	CASSSAIRADEAFF
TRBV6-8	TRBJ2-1	CASTLRASLNEQFF
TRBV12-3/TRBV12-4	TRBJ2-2	CASSLRLGELFF
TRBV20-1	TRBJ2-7	CSGQGRGGYEQYF
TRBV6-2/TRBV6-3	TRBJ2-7	CASREPGNGYEQYF
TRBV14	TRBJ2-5	CASSQPGQGPDF
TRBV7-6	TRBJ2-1	CASSLAIRRYNEQFF
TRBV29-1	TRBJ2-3	CSVGGAGTTDTQYF
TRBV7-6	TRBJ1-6	CASSLSPGDRGPSSYNSPLHF
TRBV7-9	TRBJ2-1	CASSFQYEQFF
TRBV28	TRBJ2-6	CASSPLGGAGANVLTF
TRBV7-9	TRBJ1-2	CASSLVPTTYGYTF
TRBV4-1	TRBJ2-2	CASSQDIGDTGELFF
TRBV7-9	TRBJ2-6	CASSFSDSGANVLTF
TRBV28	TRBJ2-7	CASSARAGHDEQYF
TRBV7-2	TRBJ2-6	CASSFGTSGRFAGGANVLTF
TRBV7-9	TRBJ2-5	CASSPEVALMETQYF
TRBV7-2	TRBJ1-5	CASSLAAGGNQPQHF
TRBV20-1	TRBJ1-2	CSARVSKSYGYTF
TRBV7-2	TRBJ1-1	CASTQIRRGAGGISNTEAFF
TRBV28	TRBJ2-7	CASSLLGDGYEQYF
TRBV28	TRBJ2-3	CASERRGEILDTQYF
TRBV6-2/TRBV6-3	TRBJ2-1	CASSTPRRDEQFF
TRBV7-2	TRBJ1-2	CASSLTANYGYTF
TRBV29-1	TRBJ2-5	CSAELQETQYF